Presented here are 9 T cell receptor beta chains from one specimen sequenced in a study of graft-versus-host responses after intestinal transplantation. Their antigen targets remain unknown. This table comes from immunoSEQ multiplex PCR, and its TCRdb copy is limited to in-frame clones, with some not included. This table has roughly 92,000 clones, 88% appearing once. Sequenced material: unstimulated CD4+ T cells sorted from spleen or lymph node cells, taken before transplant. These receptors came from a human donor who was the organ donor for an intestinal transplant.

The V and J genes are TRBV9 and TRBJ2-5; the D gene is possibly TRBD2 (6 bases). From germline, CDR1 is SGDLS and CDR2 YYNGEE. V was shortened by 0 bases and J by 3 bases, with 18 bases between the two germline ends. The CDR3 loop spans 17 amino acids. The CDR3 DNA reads TGTGCCAGCAGCGTAGGGGCGTTAGCGGAGGCTAAAGAGACCCAGTACTTC. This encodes CASSVGALAEAKETQYF.

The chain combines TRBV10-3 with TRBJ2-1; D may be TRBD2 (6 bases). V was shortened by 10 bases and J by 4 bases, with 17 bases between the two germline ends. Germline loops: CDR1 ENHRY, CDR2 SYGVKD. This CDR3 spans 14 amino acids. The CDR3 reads CATRVDSGYNEQFF. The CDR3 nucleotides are TGTGCCACCAGGGTAGATAGCGGATACAATGAGCAGTTCTTC.

CDR3 bases: TGTGCCAGCAGCCCCCGGACAGAGACCTACGAGCAGTACTTC. It yields the protein CASSPRTETYEQYF. The chain recombines TRBV9 with TRBJ2-7; D is possibly TRBD1 (6 bases). The CDR3 runs 14 residues. The germline CDR1 and CDR2 sequences are SGDLS and YYNGEE. V was trimmed by 4 bases and J by 2 bases, leaving 13 bases between them.

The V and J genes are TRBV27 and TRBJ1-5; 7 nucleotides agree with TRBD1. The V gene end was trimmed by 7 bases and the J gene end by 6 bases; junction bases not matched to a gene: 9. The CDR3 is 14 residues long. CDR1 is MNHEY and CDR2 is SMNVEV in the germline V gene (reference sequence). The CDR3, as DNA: TGTGCCAGCAACCAAGACAGGGTGGGTCAGCCCCAGCATTTT. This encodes CASNQDRVGQPQHF.

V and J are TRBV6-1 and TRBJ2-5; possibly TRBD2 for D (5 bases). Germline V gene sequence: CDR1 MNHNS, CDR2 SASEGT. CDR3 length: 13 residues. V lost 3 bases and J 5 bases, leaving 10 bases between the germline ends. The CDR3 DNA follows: TGTGCCAGCAGTGAGGAAAGAGGGGAGACCCAGTACTTC. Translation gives CASSEERGETQYF.

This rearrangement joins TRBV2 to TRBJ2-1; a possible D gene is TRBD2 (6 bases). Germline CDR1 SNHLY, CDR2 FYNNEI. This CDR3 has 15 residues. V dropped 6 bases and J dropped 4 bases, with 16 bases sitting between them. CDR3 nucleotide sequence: TGTGCCAGCAGCCGGACTACCTCCGGATACAATGAGCAGTTCTTC. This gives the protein CASSRTTSGYNEQFF. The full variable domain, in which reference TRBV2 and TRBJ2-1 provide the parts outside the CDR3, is EPEVTQTPSHQVTQMGQEVILRCVPISNHLYFYWYRQILGQKVEFLVSFYNNEISEKSEIFDDQFSVERPDGSNFTLKIRSTKLEDSAMYFCASSRTTSGYNEQFFGPGTRLTVL.

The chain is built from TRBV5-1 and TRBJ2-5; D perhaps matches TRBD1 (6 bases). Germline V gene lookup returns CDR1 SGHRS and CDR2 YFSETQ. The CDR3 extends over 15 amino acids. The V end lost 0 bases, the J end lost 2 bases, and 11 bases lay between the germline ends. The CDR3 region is CASSLGGTPQETQYF. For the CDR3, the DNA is TGCGCCAGCAGCTTGGGGGGGACACCTCAAGAGACCCAGTACTTC.

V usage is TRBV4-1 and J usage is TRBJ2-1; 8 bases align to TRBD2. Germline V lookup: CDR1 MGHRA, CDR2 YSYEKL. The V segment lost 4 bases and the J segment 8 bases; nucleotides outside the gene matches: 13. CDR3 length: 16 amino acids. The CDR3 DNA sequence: TGCGCCAGCAGCCGCAACCCGGGACTAGTAGTGGATGAGCAGTTCTTC. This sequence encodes CASSRNPGLVVDEQFF.

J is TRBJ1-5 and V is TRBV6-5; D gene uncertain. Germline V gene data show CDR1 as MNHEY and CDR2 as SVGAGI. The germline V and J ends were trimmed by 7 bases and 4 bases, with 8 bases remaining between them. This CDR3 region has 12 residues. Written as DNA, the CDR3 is TGTGCCAGCACCCAGTCTAATCAGCCCCAGCATTTT. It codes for CASTQSNQPQHF.